This T cell receptor beta chain was found in a study of regulatory T cells in long-lasting Graves disease. Study-level results: The TCR repertoire of persistent Graves' patients was less diverse than that of newly diagnosed ones. Those with persistent disease had in common more public clonotypes (more than 2,500) than new patients (approximately 990).

The CDR3 is 14 amino acids. Trimming took off 0 bases at V and 5 bases at J, with 10 bases between the two ends. Germline CDR1 is SGHNT and CDR2 is YENEEA. The table lists this clonotype with many counts. Its matching antigen is unknown. Noted time point: persistent/refractory GD, antithyroid drugs over 5 years with positive TRAb. TCR sequences were obtained from RNA taken from PBMCs. Through Arm-PCR of CDR3 regions and iRepertoire HTBI primers, TCR beta libraries were built. MiXCR, run by TCRdb on the multiplex PCR reads, gives a single entry per CDR3 protein. The top ten hold less than 9% of the sample, which has hundreds of thousands of distinct CDR3 sequences, around 21% seen once.

V usage is TRBV11-3 and J usage is TRBJ2-5; D gene unclear. This sample comprised peripheral blood mononuclear cells (PBMCs), obtained when the disease was refractory, from a patient treated with antithyroid drugs. The clonotype originates from a female donor with Graves disease. The CDR3 DNA reads as TGTGCCAGCAGCTTAGACGGGTCGGCGGAGACCCAGTACTTC. Protein: CASSLDGSAETQYF.